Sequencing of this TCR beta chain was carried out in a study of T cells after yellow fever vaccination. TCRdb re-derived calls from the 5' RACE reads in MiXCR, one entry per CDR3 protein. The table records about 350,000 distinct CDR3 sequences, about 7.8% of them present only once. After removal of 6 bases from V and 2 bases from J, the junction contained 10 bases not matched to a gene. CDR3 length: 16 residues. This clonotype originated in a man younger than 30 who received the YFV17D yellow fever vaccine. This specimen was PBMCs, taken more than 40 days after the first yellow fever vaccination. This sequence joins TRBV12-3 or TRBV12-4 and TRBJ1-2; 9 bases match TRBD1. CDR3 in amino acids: CASSEQGAASNYGYTF. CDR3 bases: TGTGCCAGCAGCGAACAGGGGGCCGCATCCAACTATGGCTACACCTTC.